This T cell receptor (beta chain) is from a study of Ad26.COV2.S vaccination and SARS-CoV-2 variants. Here immunoSEQ multiplex PCR was the method, and the copy in TCRdb shows in-frame clones only, minus some. The table records around 450,000 clones, about 88% of them present only once. CDR3 size: 12 residues. V trimming: 4 bases; J trimming: 15 bases; junction bases outside the gene matches: 6. In germline, CDR1 is SGHAT, CDR2 FQNNGV. Treatment given: 15 to 20 received Ad26.COV2.S at low or high dose, single or two shots; roughly 5 received placebo; per-sample allocation not given. Material that was analyzed had been drawn on day 63 after the first vaccine or placebo injection.

This material consisted of peripheral blood, taken in a trial of Ad26.COV2.S vaccine versus placebo. The gene calls are TRBV11-2 and TRBJ2-1, with 10 bases fitting TRBD2. The clonotype was recovered from a person between 18 and 60 years old who received the Ad26.COV2.S COVID-19 vaccine or a placebo. Here the CDR3 reads CASSSGLAKLFF. CDR3 in DNA: TGTGCCAGCAGCTCGGGACTAGCGAAGTTGTTCTTC.